These 20 T cell receptor beta chains share one sample of origin, sequenced in a study of T cell responses to AZD1222 COVID-19 vaccine (dated by TCRdb to the early 2020s). According to the study, the label for this sample's time point signals: about 28 days (+/-7) after the second vaccine dose. Receptor amplification or capture employed the immunoSEQ multiplex PCR assay. Drawn from immuneACCESS, this table holds only the in-frame rearrangements with V and J called that TCRdb kept. Clones are partly lost; checked studies trace under half to an unresolved V gene and leave the rest unexplained. This sample holds about 90,000 clones; approximately 91% were observed only once. Clones ranked in the top ten supply about 5.5% of the sample. Sequences were derived from peripheral blood, sampled 28 days after the second AZD1222 dose. The receptor source for this set is an adult who received the AZD1222 COVID-19 vaccine.

V gene TRBV9 combines with J gene TRBJ2-3; 7 bases agree with TRBD2. This CDR3 spans 18 amino acids. V was clipped by 3 bases and J by 1 base; unmatched bases: 14. Per the germline V gene, CDR1 is SGDLS and CDR2 is YYNGEE. This CDR3 is CASSAYGPYAGGTDTQYF. CDR3 nucleotide sequence: TGTGCCAGCAGCGCATACGGACCGTACGCGGGGGGCACAGATACGCAGTATTTT.

The chain links TRBV3-1 (or the pseudogene TRBV3-2) to TRBJ1-6; D ambiguous. The germline V gene encodes CDR1 LGHDT and CDR2 YNNKEL (reference sequence). Trimming pared 4 bases from V and 10 bases from J, leaving 17 bases between. There are 15 residues in the CDR3. The CDR3 loop reads CASSRTAAIGSPLHF. In nucleotides, the CDR3 is TGTGCCAGCAGCCGCACAGCGGCCATTGGGTCACCCCTCCACTTT.

The chain combines TRBV28 with TRBJ2-7; D gene uncertain. With 6 bases removed from V and 5 bases from J, the gap between germline ends came to 14 bases. In germline, CDR1 is MDHEN, CDR2 SYDVKM. The CDR3 covers 13 residues. The CDR3 sequence: CASRKQRMDEQYF. The DNA of the CDR3 is TGTGCCAGCAGAAAACAGAGGATGGACGAGCAGTACTTC.

The J gene is TRBJ2-1, the V gene TRBV5-1; TRBD1 agrees at 8 bases. The CDR3 is made up of 15 amino acids. CDR1 and CDR2 (germline): SGHRS, YFSETQ. J was trimmed by 0 bases and V by 3 bases; bases with no gene match: 2. The CDR3 reads CASSSDRGSYNEQFF. The CDR3 DNA reads as TGCGCCAGCAGCTCTGACAGGGGCTCCTACAATGAGCAGTTCTTC.

The genes are TRBV19 and TRBJ1-2, with D possibly TRBD1 on 6 matching bases. CDR1 is LNHDA, CDR2 SQIVND, per germline (reference sequence). The CDR3 sequence is 17 residues long. V gave up 6 bases and J gave up 1 base, with 21 bases separating them. The CDR3 DNA is TGTGCCAGTAGAGATTCCGGCGGGGGGGCCCATAACTATGGCTACACCTTC. Residues: CASRDSGGGAHNYGYTF. Full variable domain (rest looked up from reference TRBV19 and TRBJ1-2): DGGITQSPKYLFRKEGQNVTLSCEQNLNHDAMYWYRQDPGQGLRLIYYSQIVNDFQKGDIAEGYSVSREKKESFPLTVTSAQKNPTAFYLCASRDSGGGAHNYGYTFGSGTRLTVV.

V usage is TRBV10-2 and J usage is TRBJ2-2, with D perhaps TRBD2 (6 bases). Trimming took 7 bases from V and 0 from J, leaving 12 bases between them. Germline CDR1 is WSHSY and CDR2 is SAAADI. The CDR3 is 15 residues long. The CDR3 sequence: CASIAGRSNTGELFF. CDR3 bases: TGCGCCAGCATCGCGGGGAGATCGAACACCGGGGAGCTGTTTTTT.

Here the CDR3 reads CASSDRVANQPQHF. The CDR3 DNA sequence: TGTGCCAGCAGTGATCGGGTCGCCAATCAGCCCCAGCATTTT. The genes are TRBV2 and TRBJ1-5; D is uncertain. The CDR3 spans 14 residues. Germline-derived CDR1 and CDR2 are SNHLY and FYNNEI. V shed 3 bases and J shed 3 bases, with 9 bases lying between them. The entire variable domain, with the rest obtained from reference TRBV2 and TRBJ1-5, is as follows: EPEVTQTPSHQVTQMGQEVILRCVPISNHLYFYWYRQILGQKVEFLVSFYNNEISEKSEIFDDQFSVERPDGSNFTLKIRSTKLEDSAMYFCASSDRVANQPQHFGDGTRLSIL.

The J gene is TRBJ1-3, the V gene TRBV25-1, with D maybe TRBD1 (5 bases). The germline V and J ends were trimmed by 4 bases and 0 bases, with 19 bases remaining between them. The germline CDR1 and CDR2 sequences are MGHDK and SYGVNS. This CDR3 contains 18 residues. The DNA of the CDR3 is TGTGCCAGCAGTGCCTTCCCCGGGACGGACCACTCTGGAAACACCATATATTTT. It specifies CASSAFPGTDHSGNTIYF.

V and J are TRBV11-2 and TRBJ2-7, with 9 bases lining up with TRBD2. Germline loops: CDR1 SGHAT, CDR2 FQNNGV. The CDR3 has 14 amino acids. Germline trimming cut 3 bases from V and 3 bases from J; bases unmatched to any gene: 3. As DNA, the CDR3 is TGTGCCAGCAGCTTCCTAGCGGGGCTCTACGAGCAGTACTTC. Its protein is CASSFLAGLYEQYF.

This rearrangement joins TRBV4-1 to TRBJ2-1; 9 bases are shared with TRBD1. J lost 2 bases, V lost 1 base, and 0 bases had no gene match. Germline V gene data show CDR1 as MGHRA and CDR2 as YSYEKL. CDR3 length: 15 amino acids. The DNA for the CDR3 is TGCGCCAGCAGCCAAGGGACAGGGGCCTACAATGAGCAGTTCTTC. It specifies CASSQGTGAYNEQFF.

The chain has TRBV19 and TRBJ1-3; D is unresolved. V dropped 5 bases and J dropped 1 base, with 6 bases sitting between them. The CDR3 has 13 amino acids. Germline loops: CDR1 LNHDA, CDR2 SQIVND (reference sequence). The chain's CDR3 is CASSGISGNTIYF. CDR3 DNA sequence: TGTGCCAGTAGTGGCATATCTGGAAACACCATATATTTT.

The chain has TRBV2 and TRBJ2-1; 13 nucleotides align to TRBD2. CDR1 SNHLY and CDR2 FYNNEI come from the germline V gene. V lost 2 bases, J lost 7 bases, and 5 bases stayed unmatched. The CDR3 has 16 residues. This CDR3 reads CASSERSLAGGNEQFF. CDR3 nucleotides: TGTGCCAGCAGTGAAAGGTCACTAGCGGGGGGGAATGAGCAGTTCTTC.

The genes are TRBV19 and TRBJ2-7; the D gene is possibly TRBD1 (6 bases). With 4 bases removed from V and 5 bases from J, the gap between germline ends came to 12 bases. CDR1 and CDR2 (germline): LNHDA, SQIVND (reference sequence). CDR3 length: 13 amino acids. In DNA form, the CDR3 reads TGTGCCAGTAGTAACAACAGGGTCCACGAGCAGTACTTC. It translates to CASSNNRVHEQYF.

The chain has TRBV15 and TRBJ2-7; tentatively, D is TRBD1 or TRBD2 (6 bases each). CDR3 length: 18 residues. V was trimmed by 2 bases and J by 0 bases, leaving 20 bases between them. Germline V gene sequence: CDR1 LNHNV, CDR2 YYDKDF (reference sequence). CDR3 protein: CATSRQKRATGPSYEQYF. In DNA form, the CDR3 reads TGTGCCACCAGCAGACAGAAGCGGGCGACAGGACCCTCCTACGAGCAGTACTTC. Drawing the rest from reference TRBV15 and TRBJ2-7, the complete variable domain is DAMVIQNPRYQVTQFGKPVTLSCSQTLNHNVMYWYQQKSSQAPKLLFHYYDKDFNNEADTPDNFQSRRPNTSFCFLDIRSPGLGDTAMYLCATSRQKRATGPSYEQYFGPGTRLTVT.

The chain links TRBV4-2 to TRBJ2-3, with TRBD2 matching over 10 bases. With V trimmed by 3 bases and J by 6 bases, 9 bases remained unmatched. The CDR3 length is 16 residues. CDR1 LGHNA and CDR2 YNFKEQ come from the germline V gene. CDR3: CASSQERGGPRDTQYF. CDR3 nucleotides: TGTGCCAGCAGCCAGGAGCGGGGGGGCCCAAGGGATACGCAGTATTTT.

This chain connects TRBV5-4 to TRBJ1-1, with 7 bases fitting TRBD1. Germline CDR1 SGHNT, CDR2 YYREEE (reference sequence). V dropped 4 bases and J dropped 0; count of bases not matched to a gene: 12. The CDR3 runs to 17 residues. Here the CDR3 reads CASSQPEGAGVNTEAFF. The CDR3, as DNA: TGTGCCAGCAGCCAACCTGAGGGGGCTGGGGTGAACACTGAAGCTTTCTTT.

In DNA, the CDR3 is TGTGCCAGCAGTGAAAATGGCGGGCTAGCGGGGGAGTCTAGCACAGATACGCAGTATTTT. Its translation is CASSENGGLAGESSTDTQYF. The V gene is TRBV6-1, the J gene TRBJ2-3; TRBD2 agrees at 10 bases. Trimming removed 2 bases from V and 0 bases from J; junction bases left unmatched: 14. CDR3 length: 20 residues. Per germline, CDR1 MNHNS and CDR2 SASEGT.

Here the CDR3 reads CASSYNRYNEQFF. CDR3 sequence (DNA): TGTGCCAGCAGCTATAACAGATACAATGAGCAGTTCTTC. The chain uses TRBV11-3 and TRBJ2-1; no firm D call. CDR3 length equals 13 residues. Germline V gene lookup returns CDR1 SGHNT and CDR2 YENEEA. V lost 4 bases to trimming and J lost 4 bases, with 8 bases between them.

This chain joins TRBV14 and TRBJ2-3, with D perhaps matching TRBD1 (6 bases). Per germline, CDR1 SGHDN and CDR2 FVKESK. The length of the CDR3 is 13 residues. Trimming stripped 3 bases from V and 4 bases from J, with 8 bases between. The CDR3 nucleotides are TGTGCCAGCAGCCATCGACAGGCAGATACGCAGTATTTT. This translates into CASSHRQADTQYF.

The chain combines TRBV27 with TRBJ1-6; D is possibly TRBD1 (6 bases). This CDR3 region has 14 residues. The germline V and J ends were trimmed by 5 bases and 9 bases, with 14 bases remaining between them. The V gene's germline CDR1 is MNHEY and CDR2 SMNVEV (reference sequence). The CDR3 DNA is TGTGCCAGCAGTCCCAGGGGAGGCAGTTCACCCCTCCACTTT. Translation gives CASSPRGGSSPLHF.